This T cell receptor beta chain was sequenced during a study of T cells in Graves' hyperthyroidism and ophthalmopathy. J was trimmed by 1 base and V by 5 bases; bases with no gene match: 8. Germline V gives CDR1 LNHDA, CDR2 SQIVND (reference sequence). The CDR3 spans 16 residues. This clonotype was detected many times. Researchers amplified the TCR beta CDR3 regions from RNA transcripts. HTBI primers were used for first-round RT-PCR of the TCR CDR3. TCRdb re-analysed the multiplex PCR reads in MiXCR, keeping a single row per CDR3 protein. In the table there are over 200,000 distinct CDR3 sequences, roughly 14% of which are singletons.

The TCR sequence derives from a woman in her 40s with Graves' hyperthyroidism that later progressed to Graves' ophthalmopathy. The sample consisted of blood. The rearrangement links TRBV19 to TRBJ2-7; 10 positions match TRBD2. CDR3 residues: CASSPYWTSGSYEQYF. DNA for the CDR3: TGTGCCAGTAGTCCCTACTGGACTAGCGGTTCCTACGAGCAGTACTTC.